Sequencing of this TCR beta chain was carried out in a study of cytomegalovirus exposure and HLA in healthy donors. Germline V gene data show CDR1 as SGHAT and CDR2 as FQNNGV. Trimming took 3 bases from V and 3 from J; bases not matched to a gene: 7. There are 15 residues in the CDR3. Primers: 60 Vbeta forward and 13 Jbeta reverse. TCRdb keeps only in-frame clones here, not all; method: immunoSEQ multiplex PCR. The table records some 120,000 clones, around 82% of them present only once. This chain joins TRBV11-2 and TRBJ2-7; TRBD1 matches 8 bases. Sequences were obtained from PBMCs. The receptor's source is a female donor in good health and CMV-seronegative. The CDR3 nucleotides read TGTGCCAGCAGCTTCCACAGGGGGGTCGGCTACGAGCAGTACTTC. Translated: CASSFHRGVGYEQYF.